This TCR beta chain was observed in a study of blood T cells in healthy people across ages. A sample-barcoded 5' primer and a J-beta primer mix were used in a second PCR of about 6 to 11 cycles. Every single cDNA molecule received a tag from a template-switch adaptor with 12 random nucleotides. TCRdb used MiXCR to reprocess the 5' RACE reads, holding one entry per CDR3 protein. The sample carries some 860,000 distinct CDR3 sequences, roughly three fifths recorded once. This clonotype occurred a few times. This CDR3 has 13 residues. Germline V CDR1 and CDR2: SQVTM, ANQGSEA. Trimming left V 4 bases short and J 2 bases short, with 10 bases between.

The V call is TRBV29-1, the J call TRBJ2-3, with D perhaps TRBD2 (7 bases). This receptor was taken from a man in his forties in good health. Sequenced sample: blood. The CDR3 protein is CSVGGGLTDTQYF. CDR3 in DNA: TGCAGCGTTGGCGGGGGCCTCACAGATACGCAGTATTTT.